This TCR beta chain is from a study of shared clonotypes between healthy human individuals. A deep-level run was used for the assay. The table came from immunoSEQ multiplex PCR; TCRdb's copy has only in-frame clones and leaves some out. The sample has about 340,000 clones, over 70% seen once; the top ten hold about 10%. Specimen: memory CD4+ T cells sorted from blood. As to subset: CD45RA-negative fraction. The origin of this receptor is a man aged 25-40 years in good health.

For the CDR3, the DNA is TGTGCCAGCAGCTTGCCGTATTCTGAAGCTTTCTTT. Amino acids: CASSLPYSEAFF. The chain is built from TRBV11-2 and TRBJ1-1, with no clear D. Per the germline V gene, CDR1 is SGHAT and CDR2 is FQNNGV. V was pared by 3 bases and J by 6 bases, with 8 bases between. The CDR3 loop spans 12 amino acids.